This T cell receptor beta chain was retrieved from a study of identical twins. TCRdb re-derived calls from the 5' RACE reads in MiXCR, one entry per CDR3 protein. The data contain some 460,000 distinct CDR3 sequences, 12% to 15% of them singletons. The length of the CDR3 is 12 residues. CDR1 and CDR2 from the germline V gene are SEHNR and FQNEAQ (reference sequence). V gave up 1 base and J gave up 6 bases, with 7 bases separating them. The sample holds a few counts of this clonotype. Its antigen remains unidentified. Study-wide points: Out-of-frame TCR alpha sharing observed in monozygotic twins exceeded model estimates. Conclusions were based on cross-sectional statistical analysis, without following the same donors. The abundant beta clonotypes from cord blood had fewer insertions, and memory repertoires had none of this.

These data are also associated with another study on yellow fever vaccine responses in identical twins.

This sequence was found in a woman between 18 and 30 years old in good health. The chain has TRBV7-9 and TRBJ2-7, with D uncertain. The material sequenced was CD4+ T cells sorted from blood. DNA of the CDR3: TGTGCCAGCAGCTTAGATGTCCCCGAGCAGTACTTC. Its translation: CASSLDVPEQYF.